This TCR beta chain comes out of a study of cytomegalovirus exposure and HLA in healthy donors. Germline V gives CDR1 ENHRY, CDR2 SYGVKD. V gave up 4 bases and J gave up 3 bases, with 11 bases separating them. The CDR3 sequence is 14 residues long. The method was immunoSEQ multiplex PCR; TCRdb's version includes in-frame clones alone and lacks a portion of them. This sample yields approximately 56,000 clones, of which approximately 92% are seen a single time; 1.1% belongs to the top ten. The sequencing sample was made of PBMCs. The sequence was obtained from a man in his late teens or twenties in good health and CMV-seronegative. The chain combines TRBV10-3 with TRBJ2-3, with D perhaps TRBD1 (6 bases). For the CDR3, the DNA is TGTGCCATCAGTGCCGCAGGGGCGACAGATACGCAGTATTTT. This sequence encodes CAISAAGATDTQYF.